This T cell receptor (beta chain) was captured by sequencing in a study of cytomegalovirus exposure and HLA in healthy donors. The wider study: Caucasian-associated ancestry cluster membership applied to approximately 80% of several hundred genotyped donors. General study points: In vitro, a few CMV-associated chains proved specific for CMV antigens.

Healthy people donating bone marrow made up the donors. Comment on this clone: Its antigen is still unknown.

The PCR ran on 60 Vbeta and 13 Jbeta primers. Produced via immunoSEQ multiplex PCR; TCRdb's table is partial and in-frame only. In the table there are fewer than 250,000 clones, approximately 86% of which are singletons. V was clipped by 3 bases and J by 2 bases; unmatched bases: 7. The CDR3 length is 16 residues. Per germline, CDR1 SEHNR and CDR2 FQNEAQ (reference sequence). The sequencing input was PBMCs. V and J are TRBV7-9 and TRBJ2-7, with 10 positions matching TRBD1. This clonotype was sampled from a boy under 10 years old in good health and CMV-seronegative. CDR3 protein: CASSLGPGQGPYEQYF. CDR3 DNA: TGTGCCAGCAGCTTGGGGCCGGGACAGGGGCCCTACGAGCAGTACTTC.